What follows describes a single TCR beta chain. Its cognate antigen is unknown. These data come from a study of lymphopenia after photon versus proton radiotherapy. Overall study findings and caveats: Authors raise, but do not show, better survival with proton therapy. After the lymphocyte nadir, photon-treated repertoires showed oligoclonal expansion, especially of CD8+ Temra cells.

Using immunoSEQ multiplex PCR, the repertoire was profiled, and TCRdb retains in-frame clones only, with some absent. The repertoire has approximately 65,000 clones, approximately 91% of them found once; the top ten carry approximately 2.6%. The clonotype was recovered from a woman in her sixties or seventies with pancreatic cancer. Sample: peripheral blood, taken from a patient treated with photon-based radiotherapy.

The CDR3 loop is CASIPDRGDQPQHF. CDR3 DNA: TGTGCCAGCATCCCGGACAGGGGAGATCAGCCCCAGCATTTT. The chain couples TRBV6-4 to TRBJ1-5; 9 bases line up with TRBD1. Germline CDR1 MRHNA, CDR2 SNTAGT. The CDR3 runs to 14 residues. V was pared by 7 bases and J by 5 bases, with 6 bases of the junction left unmatched.